The 5 T cell receptor beta chains given below trace back to one sample, sequenced in a study of a mutant IDH1 vaccine in newly diagnosed glioma. Time point here: week 11, during vaccination. Every vaccine dose comprised 300 ug of mutant IDH1 20-mer peptide plus topical imiquimod. TCRdb keeps only in-frame clones here, not all; method: immunoSEQ multiplex PCR. The profile shows about 130,000 clones, 80% of them singletons. Their recognized antigens are unknown. The source was PBMCs, collected from a glioma patient whose treatment included an IDH1 peptide vaccine. The receptors derive from a man in his forties or fifties with glioma.

The chain has TRBV7-8 and TRBJ2-3; D unclear. Trimming took 1 base from V and 3 from J, leaving 14 bases between them. From germline, CDR1 is SGHVS and CDR2 FQNEAQ. CDR3 length equals 16 residues. CDR3 bases: TGTGCCAGCAGCTTAGGCCTAGTAAGAGGAACAGATACGCAGTATTTT. Translated, it gives CASSLGLVRGTDTQYF.

This chain uses TRBV21-1 with TRBJ2-3; TRBD2, the D gene given by the table, was not confirmed from the DNA. TRBV21-1 is a pseudogene segment. The CDR3 is 14 amino acids. CDR3 loop: CASGLVLRTDTQYF. CDR3 nucleotide sequence: TGTGCCAGCGGACTGGTACTTCGCACAGATACGCAGTATTTT.

The chain recombines TRBV7-2 with TRBJ2-1; TRBD1 might be the D (5 bases). The germline CDR1 and CDR2 sequences are SGHTA and FQGNSA. Trimming pared 0 bases from V and 8 bases from J, leaving 14 bases between. The CDR3 loop spans 15 amino acids. CDR3 residues: CASSLAHTGNHEQFF. In DNA, the CDR3 is TGTGCCAGCAGCTTAGCACACACAGGAAACCATGAGCAGTTCTTC.

In this sample, this clone turned up once. The chain joins TRBV19 to TRBJ2-5, with D maybe TRBD1 (9 bases). The CDR3 is made up of 15 amino acids. The germline V gene has CDR1 LNHDA and CDR2 SQIVND (reference sequence). The germline V and J ends were trimmed by 10 bases and 1 base, with 19 bases remaining between them. This CDR3 is CATIAGQGFQETQYF. CDR3 coding DNA: TGTGCCACCATAGCGGGACAGGGATTCCAAGAGACCCAGTACTTC. Looking up the rest from reference TRBV19 and TRBJ2-5 gives the full variable domain: DGGITQSPKYLFRKEGQNVTLSCEQNLNHDAMYWYRQDPGQGLRLIYYSQIVNDFQKGDIAEGYSVSREKKESFPLTVTSAQKNPTAFYLCATIAGQGFQETQYFGPGTRLLVL.

This rearrangement joins TRBV6-6 to TRBJ2-1; TRBD2 matches 10 bases. Germline CDR1 and CDR2: MNHNY and SVGAGI (reference sequence). After removal of 5 bases from V and 5 bases from J, the junction contained 6 bases not matched to a gene. The length of the CDR3 is 15 residues. The CDR3 nucleotides read TGTGCCAGCAGTGCACTAGCGGGAACCGACAATGAGCAGTTCTTC. Its translation is CASSALAGTDNEQFF.